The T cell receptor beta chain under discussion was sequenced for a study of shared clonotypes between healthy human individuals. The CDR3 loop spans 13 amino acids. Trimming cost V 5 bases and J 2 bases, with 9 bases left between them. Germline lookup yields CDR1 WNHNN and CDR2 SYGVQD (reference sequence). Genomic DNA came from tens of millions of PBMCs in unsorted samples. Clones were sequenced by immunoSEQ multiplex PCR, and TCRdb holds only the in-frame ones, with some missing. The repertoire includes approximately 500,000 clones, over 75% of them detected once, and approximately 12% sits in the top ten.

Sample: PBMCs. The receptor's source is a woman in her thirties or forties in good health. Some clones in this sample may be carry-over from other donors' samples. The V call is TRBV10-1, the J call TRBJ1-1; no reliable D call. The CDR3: CASSFTPNTEAFF. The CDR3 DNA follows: TGCGCCAGCAGTTTCACACCTAACACTGAAGCTTTCTTT.